The rows below give T cell receptor beta chains drawn from one sample of a study of cytomegalovirus exposure and HLA in healthy donors. Produced via immunoSEQ multiplex PCR; TCRdb's table is partial and in-frame only. The sample lists tens of thousands of clones; around 85% were seen once. Specimen: PBMCs. Receptors originate from a man between 25 and 39 years old in good health and CMV-seronegative. Each CDR3 is given with its conserved first and last residue. D genes are given only for firm matches. For some rows the clone size is stated as once, few or many, or as a class when expanded; others skip it.

>TRBD2|-|TRBV12-5|TRBJ2-1
CASGLVVPPSGGHEQFF
TGTGCTAGTGGTTTGGTAGTCCCCCCTAGCGGGGGTCATGAGCAGTTCTTC
>-|-|TRBV7-2|TRBJ1-5
CASSVSYWGDQPQHF
TGTGCCAGCAGCGTCTCATATTGGGGGGATCAGCCCCAGCATTTT
>-|-|TRBV19|TRBJ1-1
CASSTQVNTEAFF
TGTGCCAGTAGTACACAGGTTAACACTGAAGCTTTCTTT
>TRBD2|-|TRBV30|TRBJ2-1
CAWSVLRTSSYNEQFF
TGTGCCTGGAGTGTACTTAGGACTAGCTCCTACAATGAGCAGTTCTTC
>-|-|TRBV7-9|TRBJ1-1
CASSFALGHTEAFF
TGTGCCAGCAGCTTCGCACTGGGGCACACTGAAGCTTTCTTT
>TRBD1|-|TRBV10-3|TRBJ1-1
CAISDQGAPTLNTEAFF
TGTGCCATCAGTGATCAGGGGGCGCCGACTTTGAACACTGAAGCTTTCTTT
>-|-|TRBV5-1|TRBJ2-3
CASSEADTQYF
TGCGCCAGCAGTGAGGCAGATACGCAGTATTTT
>-|-|TRBV9|TRBJ1-2
CASSTRTGYTF
TGTGCCAGCTCAACTAGGACTGGCTACACCTTC
>-|-|TRBV29-1|TRBJ2-7
CSVEDQGGPSYEQYF
TGCAGCGTTGAAGATCAAGGGGGTCCCTCCTACGAGCAGTACTTC
>-|-|TRBV6-5|TRBJ1-1
CASSSGVFTEAFF
TGTGCCAGCAGTTCAGGGGTTTTCACTGAAGCTTTCTTT
>TRBD1|-|TRBV19|TRBJ2-7
CASSTTGVREQYF
TGTGCCAGTAGTACGACAGGGGTAAGGGAGCAGTACTTC
>-|-|TRBV2|TRBJ2-7
CASTVGGNSYEQYF
TGTGCCAGCACAGTAGGGGGTAACTCCTACGAGCAGTACTTC
>-|few|TRBV28|TRBJ2-1
CASSYVESFNEQFF
TGTGCCAGCAGTTATGTAGAAAGTTTCAATGAGCAGTTCTTC
>TRBD1|-|TRBV27|TRBJ1-6
CASRLQTGRTPLHF
TGTGCCAGCCGACTCCAGACAGGGAGAACACCCCTCCACTTT
>-|-|TRBV7-9|TRBJ2-7
CSSSLGLNEQYF
TGTTCCAGCAGCTTGGGACTGAACGAGCAGTACTTC
>-|-|TRBV19|TRBJ1-2
CASSSSASNYGYTF
TGTGCCAGTAGTAGTTCCGCGTCTAACTATGGCTACACCTTC
>-|-|TRBV5-1|TRBJ1-1
CASSPRVGAEAFF
TGCGCCAGCAGCCCCCGAGTAGGGGCTGAAGCTTTCTTT
>-|few|TRBV6-5|TRBJ1-3
CASSYSRESSGNTIYF
TGTGCCAGCAGTTACTCGCGCGAGAGCTCTGGAAACACCATATATTTT
>-|-|TRBV23-1|TRBJ2-7
CASRDSLLLLSSYEQYF
TGCGCCAGCAGGGACAGTCTTCTTCTCTTAAGCTCCTACGAGCAGTACTTC
>TRBD2|few|TRBV13|TRBJ2-1
CASSLLPGASGSDLDEQFF
TGTGCCAGCAGCTTACTACCTGGGGCTAGCGGGAGCGATTTGGATGAGCAGTTCTTC
>-|few|TRBV4-2|TRBJ1-5
CASSQDSQGGPQHF
TGTGCCAGCAGCCAAGATTCCCAAGGGGGGCCCCAGCATTTT
>-|-|TRBV5-4|TRBJ1-5
CASSLGGTQPQHF
TGTGCCAGCAGCTTGGGCGGTACTCAGCCCCAGCATTTT
>TRBD1|-|TRBV18|TRBJ1-1
CASSPMTGGSEAFF
TGTGCCAGCTCACCAATGACAGGGGGTTCTGAAGCTTTCTTT
>-|-|TRBV19|TRBJ1-4
CASNTEGIGAGEKLFF
TGTGCCAGTAATACTGAAGGAATAGGAGCTGGGGAAAAACTGTTTTTT
>TRBD1|-|TRBV28|TRBJ1-4
CASSPLLIWAQGKDEKLFF
TGTGCCAGCAGCCCCTTGCTTATTTGGGCACAGGGGAAGGATGAAAAACTGTTTTTT
>-|-|TRBV7-9|TRBJ1-2
CASSPPDRNNYGYTF
TGTGCCAGCAGCCCACCTGACAGGAACAACTATGGCTACACCTTC
>-|few|TRBV5-4|TRBJ2-2
CASSPSNPGTRELFF
TGTGCCAGCAGCCCGAGCAATCCGGGGACTCGGGAGCTGTTTTTT
>-|-|TRBV11-1|TRBJ2-7
CASSLRGHSSYEQYF
TGTGCCAGCAGCTTAAGGGGACACTCTTCCTACGAGCAGTACTTC
>-|-|TRBV9|TRBJ1-1
CASSIRDTNTEAFF
TGTGCCAGCAGCATCCGGGACACTAACACTGAAGCTTTCTTT
>TRBD1|-|TRBV2|TRBJ2-2
CASNSFRGHTGELFF
TGTGCCAGCAATAGTTTTAGGGGGCACACCGGGGAGCTGTTTTTT
>TRBD1|-|TRBV5-1|TRBJ2-5
CASSILTGGKETQYF
TGCGCCAGCAGCATACTGACAGGGGGAAAAGAGACCCAGTACTTC
>-|-|TRBV6-6|TRBJ1-1
CASSIDMKNTEAFF
TGTGCCAGCAGTATAGACATGAAGAACACTGAAGCTTTCTTT
>TRBD1|-|TRBV6-5|TRBJ2-1
CASSYSDRGRNEQFF
TGTGCCAGCAGTTACTCTGACAGGGGACGGAATGAGCAGTTCTTC
>TRBD2|-|TRBV5-6|TRBJ2-3
CASSSETSGGAPDTQYF
TGTGCCAGCAGCTCGGAAACTAGCGGGGGGGCCCCAGATACGCAGTATTTT
>-|-|TRBV7-8|TRBJ1-4
CASSLSQAEGEKLFF
TGTGCCAGCAGCTTATCGCAGGCGGAGGGTGAAAAACTGTTTTTT
>-|-|TRBV6-1|TRBJ1-2
CASRDIGGYTF
TGTGCCAGCCGGGACATAGGGGGCTACACCTTC
>-|-|TRBV6-5|TRBJ2-2
CASSYSPYSTGELFF
TGTGCCAGCAGTTACTCCCCTTACTCCACCGGGGAGCTGTTTTTT
>-|-|TRBV6-1|TRBJ1-2
CASSDAGFGYTF
TGTGCCAGCAGTGACGCGGGTTTCGGCTACACCTTC
>-|-|TRBV10-3|TRBJ1-2
CAISQAGVGYGYTF
TGTGCCATCAGCCAGGCAGGGGTAGGGTATGGCTACACCTTC
>TRBD1|-|TRBV27|TRBJ2-2
CASSLVGQGDPGELFF
TGTGCCAGCAGTTTGGTCGGACAGGGGGACCCCGGGGAGCTGTTTTTT
>TRBD1|-|TRBV6-6|TRBJ1-4
CASKGQGGEKLFF
TGTGCCAGCAAGGGACAGGGCGGAGAAAAACTGTTTTTT
>-|once|TRBV19|TRBJ1-2
CASSRDSKMGYGYTF
TGTGCCAGTAGTCGCGACAGTAAGATGGGGTATGGCTACACCTTC
>-|-|TRBV7-8|TRBJ2-7
CASSLTGFYEQYF
TGTGCCAGCAGCCTGACAGGCTTCTACGAGCAGTACTTC
>-|-|TRBV6-5|TRBJ1-2
CASSYAGRGSYGYTF
TGTGCCAGCAGTTACGCAGGTCGGGGGTCCTATGGCTACACCTTC
>TRBD1|-|TRBV9|TRBJ2-7
CASSVAGQGIYEQYF
TGTGCCAGCAGCGTAGCCGGACAGGGGATCTACGAGCAGTACTTC
>-|-|TRBV5-1|TRBJ1-1
CASSLAYAGDEAFF
TGCGCCAGCAGCTTGGCCTATGCAGGGGATGAAGCTTTCTTT
>-|-|TRBV19|TRBJ2-2
CATRGWETGNTGELFF
TGTGCCACTAGGGGGTGGGAGACAGGGAACACCGGGGAGCTGTTTTTT
>-|-|TRBV28|TRBJ1-1
CASSFYEARSEAFF
TGTGCCAGCAGTTTCTACGAAGCCCGGTCTGAAGCTTTCTTT
>-|-|TRBV7-2|TRBJ2-3
CASSFVTDTQYF
TGTGCCAGCAGCTTCGTCACAGATACGCAGTATTTT
>TRBD1|once|TRBV9|TRBJ1-2
CASSSHPGQRNSNYGYTF
TGTGCCAGCAGCTCACATCCGGGACAGAGAAATTCTAACTATGGCTACACCTTC
>-|-|TRBV28|TRBJ1-6
CASTPPGNSPLHF
TGTGCCAGCACCCCACCAGGGAATTCACCCCTCCACTTT